This T cell receptor (beta chain) was identified in a study of prognosis after radiotherapy for stage I lung cancer. For the study at large: Radiotherapy was followed by distant metastases in several patients, which appeared at a median of around seven months; 15 patients showed no significant progression.

Looked up from germline, CDR1 is MNHNS and CDR2 is SASEGT. V was trimmed by 6 bases and J by 5 bases, leaving 17 bases between them. The CDR3 consists of 15 residues. This clonotype was found a few times. A much larger clone differs from this one at a single base, so this may be a read error. Two-round multiplex PCR on genomic DNA was the method by which TCR beta CDR3 was amplified. Every TRBV and TRBJ gene had its own specific primer in first-round PCR. A single record per CDR3 protein comes from TCRdb applying MiXCR to the multiplex PCR reads. The sample carries roughly 26,000 distinct CDR3 sequences, 30% recorded once.

The chain uses TRBV6-1 and TRBJ2-1, with D tentatively TRBD2 (6 bases). The receptor's source is a donor at least 50 years old with non-small cell lung cancer. The source was PBMCs, collected before or after stereotactic body radiation therapy (not recorded which). CDR3 nucleotides: TGTGCCAGCAGCCTATACGGGACTGGAGACAATGAGCAGTTCTTC. Encoded protein: CASSLYGTGDNEQFF.